This is a list of T cell receptor beta chains from one sample in a study of cytomegalovirus exposure and HLA in healthy donors. Using immunoSEQ multiplex PCR, the repertoire was profiled, and TCRdb retains in-frame clones only, with some absent. The sample lists 200,000 to 250,000 clones, about nine tenths seen once, with 1.5% to 2.5% in the top ten. Sequenced sample: PBMCs. Every receptor here comes from a woman aged 18 to 35 in good health and CMV-seropositive. CDR3s include the opening cysteine and the closing phenylalanine or tryptophan. The order of the fields is clone size, J gene, V gene, D gene, CDR3 protein, CDR3 DNA. D genes are given only for firm matches. Clone size is not always given. Where it is, it says once, few, many or a class for expanded clones.

size: -; J: TRBJ2-3; V: TRBV5-6; D: -; CDR3: CASSLDPRESADTQYF; DNA: TGTGCCAGCAGCTTGGATCCCCGAGAAAGCGCAGATACGCAGTATTTT
size: -; J: TRBJ2-1; V: TRBV5-4; D: TRBD1; CDR3: CASRRTGGNEQFF; DNA: TGTGCCAGCAGGAGGACAGGGGGCAATGAGCAGTTCTTC
size: -; J: TRBJ1-1; V: TRBV6-1; D: TRBD1; CDR3: CASSLSPSGGTEAFF; DNA: TGTGCCAGCAGCCTTTCCCCGTCAGGGGGCACTGAAGCTTTCTTT
size: -; J: TRBJ2-3; V: TRBV6-6; D: TRBD2; CDR3: CASSQSGRSTDTQYF; DNA: TGTGCCAGCAGCCAGAGCGGGAGGAGCACAGATACGCAGTATTTT
size: -; J: TRBJ2-7; V: TRBV25-1; D: TRBD1; CDR3: CASSGQTNSYEQYF; DNA: TGTGCCAGCTCGGGACAGACTAACTCCTACGAGCAGTACTTC
size: -; J: TRBJ2-7; V: TRBV28; D: TRBD2; CDR3: CASSFGGRASYEQYF; DNA: TGTGCCAGCAGTTTTGGCGGGAGGGCCTCCTACGAGCAGTACTTC
size: -; J: TRBJ1-1; V: TRBV6-1; D: TRBD1; CDR3: CASSRGQPNTEAFF; DNA: TGTGCCAGCAGTAGGGGACAGCCGAACACTGAAGCTTTCTTT
size: -; J: TRBJ2-2; V: TRBV7-3; D: TRBD2; CDR3: CASSSPLAGVGDTGELFF; DNA: TGTGCCAGCAGCTCCCCTCTAGCGGGAGTTGGCGACACCGGGGAGCTGTTTTTT
size: -; J: TRBJ2-7; V: TRBV5-4; D: -; CDR3: CASSLVGRTYEQYF; DNA: TGTGCCAGCAGCTTGGTGGGGAGAACCTACGAGCAGTACTTC
size: -; J: TRBJ2-5; V: TRBV19; D: TRBD1; CDR3: CASSAEQGNRETQYF; DNA: TGTGCCAGTAGTGCCGAACAGGGGAACCGGGAGACCCAGTACTTC
size: -; J: TRBJ1-3; V: TRBV27; D: -; CDR3: CASQGGSGNTIYF; DNA: TGTGCCAGTCAGGGAGGCTCTGGAAACACCATATATTTT
size: -; J: TRBJ2-1; V: TRBV11-2; D: TRBD1; CDR3: CASSSDRGLRSYNEQFF; DNA: TGTGCCAGCAGCTCAGACAGGGGCCTTCGCTCCTACAATGAGCAGTTCTTC
size: -; J: TRBJ1-2; V: TRBV28; D: -; CDR3: CASRTQVTGYGYTF; DNA: TGTGCCAGCAGGACCCAGGTGACAGGCTATGGCTACACCTTC
size: -; J: TRBJ2-7; V: TRBV5-4; D: -; CDR3: CASSLGSDTRGEQYF; DNA: TGTGCCAGCAGCTTGGGCTCAGATACTAGGGGGGAGCAGTACTTC
size: once; J: TRBJ2-7; V: TRBV18; D: TRBD1; CDR3: CASSGTGDDEQYF; DNA: TGTGCCAGCTCGGGGACAGGGGATGACGAGCAGTACTTC
size: -; J: TRBJ1-1; V: TRBV18; D: -; CDR3: CASSPTGSGTEAFF; DNA: TGTGCCAGCTCACCAACGGGGTCAGGCACTGAAGCTTTCTTT
size: -; J: TRBJ2-7; V: TRBV11-2; D: -; CDR3: CASSRRGYEQYF; DNA: TGTGCCAGCAGCCGGCGGGGCTACGAGCAGTACTTC
size: -; J: TRBJ1-4; V: TRBV27; D: -; CDR3: CASSFAWGGEKLFF; DNA: TGTGCCAGCAGTTTTGCGTGGGGGGGAGAAAAACTGTTTTTT
size: -; J: TRBJ1-3; V: TRBV5-1; D: -; CDR3: CASSYGPTDSGDTIYF; DNA: TGCGCCAGCAGCTACGGGCCAACGGATTCAGGGGACACCATATATTTT
size: -; J: TRBJ2-5; V: TRBV28; D: TRBD2; CDR3: CASSLVGLVFDQYF; DNA: TGTGCCAGCAGTTTAGTGGGACTAGTCTTTGACCAGTACTTC
size: -; J: TRBJ2-7; V: TRBV5-1; D: -; CDR3: CASRAGLPYEQYF; DNA: TGCGCCAGCAGGGCAGGGTTACCCTACGAGCAGTACTTC
size: -; J: TRBJ1-1; V: TRBV5-4; D: -; CDR3: CASSLRQDMNTEAFF; DNA: TGTGCCAGCAGCCTGAGACAGGACATGAACACTGAAGCTTTCTTT
size: -; J: TRBJ2-7; V: TRBV9; D: -; CDR3: CASSVAPTGSYEQYF; DNA: TGTGCCAGCAGCGTAGCCCCGACAGGTTCCTACGAGCAGTACTTC
size: -; J: TRBJ2-1; V: TRBV5-1; D: -; CDR3: CASSLESMTAGREQFF; DNA: TGCGCCAGCAGCTTGGAGTCGATGACGGCGGGACGAGAGCAGTTCTTC
size: -; J: TRBJ2-1; V: TRBV2; D: TRBD2; CDR3: CASSEATSGSSWGNNEQFF; DNA: TGTGCCAGCAGTGAAGCCACTAGCGGGAGCAGTTGGGGAAACAATGAGCAGTTCTTC
size: -; J: TRBJ2-5; V: TRBV7-5; D: -; CDR3: CARSKGLGKTQYF; DNA: TGTGCCAGAAGCAAGGGACTGGGAAAGACCCAGTACTTC
size: once; J: TRBJ2-7; V: TRBV5-8; D: TRBD1; CDR3: CASSQKQGQWDYEQYF; DNA: TGTGCCAGCAGCCAAAAACAGGGACAGTGGGACTACGAGCAGTACTTC
size: -; J: TRBJ2-1; V: TRBV6-5; D: -; CDR3: CASSYSGSADEQFF; DNA: TGTGCCAGCAGTTACTCTGGTAGCGCGGATGAGCAGTTCTTC
size: -; J: TRBJ2-7; V: TRBV5-4; D: -; CDR3: CASSSGPYEQYF; DNA: TGTGCCAGCTCTTCAGGTCCCTACGAGCAGTACTTC
size: -; J: TRBJ2-2; V: TRBV5-6; D: -; CDR3: CASSLGGNLNTGELFF; DNA: TGTGCCAGCAGCTTGGGAGGCAACTTGAACACCGGGGAGCTGTTTTTT
size: -; J: TRBJ1-2; V: TRBV25-1; D: TRBD1; CDR3: CASSVFARGSHYGYTF; DNA: TGTGCCAGCAGCGTGTTCGCCAGGGGGTCCCACTATGGCTACACCTTC
size: -; J: TRBJ2-1; V: TRBV11-2; D: TRBD2; CDR3: CASSLPGLAKVGEQFF; DNA: TGTGCCAGCAGCTTGCCGGGACTAGCGAAAGTTGGTGAGCAGTTCTTC
size: -; J: TRBJ2-7; V: TRBV4-1; D: -; CDR3: CASSRQARAPGEQYF; DNA: TGCGCCAGCAGCCGCCAGGCGAGGGCCCCGGGCGAGCAGTACTTC
size: -; J: TRBJ1-4; V: TRBV5-6; D: -; CDR3: CASSPGGKWKLFF; DNA: TGTGCCAGCAGCCCCGGGGGGAAGTGGAAACTGTTTTTT
size: -; J: TRBJ2-7; V: TRBV2; D: -; CDR3: CASPARGEQYF; DNA: TGTGCCAGCCCCGCTCGGGGCGAGCAGTACTTC
size: -; J: TRBJ1-5; V: TRBV7-3; D: -; CDR3: CASSFITLGTQGNQPQHF; DNA: TGTGCCAGCAGCTTTATAACCCTCGGGACTCAAGGTAATCAGCCCCAGCATTTT
size: -; J: TRBJ2-1; V: TRBV5-1; D: TRBD2; CDR3: CASSLSPSGSGDEQFF; DNA: TGCGCCAGCAGCTTGTCCCCTAGCGGGAGTGGGGATGAGCAGTTCTTC
size: -; J: TRBJ2-3; V: TRBV5-1; D: TRBD1; CDR3: CASSSLAQGAEDTQYF; DNA: TGCGCCAGCAGCTCGCTAGCGCAGGGGGCCGAAGATACGCAGTATTTT
size: -; J: TRBJ2-7; V: TRBV2; D: -; CDR3: CASIKSPRSPYEQYF; DNA: TGTGCCAGCATAAAGTCGCCACGAAGCCCCTACGAGCAGTACTTC
size: once; J: TRBJ1-2; V: TRBV19; D: TRBD1; CDR3: CASGDRPSIYGYTF; DNA: TGTGCCAGTGGGGACAGGCCCTCGATTTATGGCTACACCTTC
size: -; J: TRBJ2-1; V: TRBV27; D: TRBD2; CDR3: CASSSWRLAGDEQFF; DNA: TGTGCCAGCAGTTCCTGGAGACTAGCGGGTGATGAGCAGTTCTTC
size: -; J: TRBJ2-1; V: TRBV19; D: TRBD2; CDR3: CASTPTRLAFYNEQFF; DNA: TGTGCCAGTACCCCCACGAGACTAGCCTTCTACAATGAGCAGTTCTTC
size: once; J: TRBJ1-5; V: TRBV7-8; D: -; CDR3: CASSLGSSRNQPQHF; DNA: TGTGCCAGCAGCTTAGGGTCGTCGAGGAATCAGCCCCAGCATTTT
size: -; J: TRBJ2-3; V: TRBV12-5; D: -; CDR3: CASGLTGGYADTQYF; DNA: TGTGCTAGTGGTTTGACTGGGGGGTATGCAGATACGCAGTATTTT
size: -; J: TRBJ2-3; V: TRBV28; D: -; CDR3: CASSFEGRWLTDTQYF; DNA: TGTGCCAGCAGTTTCGAAGGCAGGTGGCTCACAGATACGCAGTATTTT
size: -; J: TRBJ2-2; V: TRBV6-1; D: TRBD1; CDR3: CASSKQGALTGELFF; DNA: TGTGCCAGCAGTAAACAGGGGGCGCTGACCGGGGAGCTGTTTTTT
size: -; J: TRBJ2-7; V: TRBV29-1; D: -; CDR3: CSAKQGGEQYF; DNA: TGCAGCGCCAAACAGGGTGGAGAGCAGTACTTC
size: -; J: TRBJ2-2; V: TRBV4-1; D: -; CDR3: CASSQRNGRELFF; DNA: TGCGCCAGCAGCCAACGTAACGGGAGGGAGCTGTTTTTT
size: -; J: TRBJ1-5; V: TRBV6-5; D: TRBD1; CDR3: CASSYRRTGNQPQHF; DNA: TGTGCCAGCAGTTACCGTCGGACAGGGAATCAGCCCCAGCATTTT
size: -; J: TRBJ1-1; V: TRBV20-1; D: -; CDR3: CSAGGGGEAFF; DNA: TGCAGTGCGGGAGGGGGAGGAGAAGCTTTCTTT
size: once; J: TRBJ2-7; V: TRBV29-1; D: -; CDR3: CSVRTDSYEQYF; DNA: TGCAGCGTCCGGACAGATTCCTACGAGCAGTACTTC
size: -; J: TRBJ2-5; V: TRBV6-5; D: -; CDR3: CASSYGGAGVWETQYF; DNA: TGTGCCAGCAGTTACGGGGGTGCAGGGGTCTGGGAGACCCAGTACTTC
size: -; J: TRBJ2-2; V: TRBV7-9; D: -; CDR3: CASSPRTGRRERGPGELFF; DNA: TGTGCCAGCAGCCCCCGGACAGGGCGGCGGGAGAGGGGGCCCGGGGAGCTGTTTTTT
size: many; J: TRBJ1-5; V: TRBV6-1; D: -; CDR3: CASSGRAHQPQHF; DNA: TGTGCCAGCAGTGGGAGGGCCCACCAGCCCCAGCATTTT
size: -; J: TRBJ1-2; V: TRBV4-1; D: -; CDR3: CASSQGRGARGYTF; DNA: TGCGCCAGCAGCCAAGGGCGGGGGGCTCGGGGCTACACCTTC
size: few; J: TRBJ2-7; V: TRBV30; D: -; CDR3: CAWSVGRYEQYF; DNA: TGTGCCTGGAGTGTAGGCAGGTACGAGCAGTACTTC
size: -; J: TRBJ2-3; V: TRBV7-8; D: TRBD2; CDR3: CASSLVAGGGPDTQYF; DNA: TGTGCCAGCAGCTTAGTAGCGGGAGGGGGCCCAGATACGCAGTATTTT